A single sample gave rise to the 2 T cell receptor beta chains below, sequenced in a study of Graves' ophthalmopathy and Graves' hyperthyroidism. The sequenced template was RNA, covering the TCR beta CDR3 region. RT-PCR with HTBI primers came first, then second-round multiplex PCR. TCRdb re-called the multiplex PCR reads through MiXCR, storing one row per CDR3 protein. The table has about 390,000 distinct CDR3 sequences, approximately 18% seen once. The sample was peripheral blood. The receptors were gathered from an adult woman with stable Graves' hyperthyroidism.

This clonotype has at least ten counts. V usage is TRBV12-3 or TRBV12-4 and J usage is TRBJ2-7; D may be TRBD1 (5 bases). V lost 7 bases to trimming and J lost 6 bases, with 13 bases between them. The CDR3 length is 12 residues. The CDR3 nucleotides read TGTGCCAGCACCCATAGGACAACCGAGCAGTACTTC. It specifies CASTHRTTEQYF.

The sample holds many counts of this clonotype. The DNA is left out, because the CDR3 cannot be placed on it with certainty; the CDR3 is given as TCRdb lists it. The gene calls are TRBV28 and TRBJ2-2; TRBD2 is taken as the D call from the table, unchecked against the DNA. The CDR3 region is 21 residues in length, termini included. Germline loops: CDR1 MDHEN, CDR2 SYDVKM. CDR3 sequence reads: CASKPRRWASGNGPNTGELFF.